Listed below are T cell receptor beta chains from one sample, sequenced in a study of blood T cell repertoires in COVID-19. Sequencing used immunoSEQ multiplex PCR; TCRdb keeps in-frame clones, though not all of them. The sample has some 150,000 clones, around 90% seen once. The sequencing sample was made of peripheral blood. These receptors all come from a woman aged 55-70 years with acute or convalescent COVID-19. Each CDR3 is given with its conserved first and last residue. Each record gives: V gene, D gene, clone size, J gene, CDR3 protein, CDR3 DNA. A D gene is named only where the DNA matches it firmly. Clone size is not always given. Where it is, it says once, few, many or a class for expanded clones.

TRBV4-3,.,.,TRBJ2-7,CASSQDAGTYEQYF,TGCGCCAGCAGCCAAGATGCGGGGACCTACGAGCAGTACTTC
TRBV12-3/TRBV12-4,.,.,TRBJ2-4,CASSPGRRNIQYF,TGTGCCAGCAGTCCAGGCAGAAGAAACATTCAGTACTTC
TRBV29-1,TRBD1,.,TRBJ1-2,CSVLDRVGGYTF,TGCAGCGTTCTAGACAGGGTCGGAGGCTACACCTTC
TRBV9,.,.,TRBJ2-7,CASSGGVKSYEQYF,TGTGCCAGCAGCGGAGGCGTCAAATCCTACGAGCAGTACTTC
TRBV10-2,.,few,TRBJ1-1,CASMAMNTEAFF,TGCGCCAGCATGGCCATGAACACTGAAGCTTTCTTT
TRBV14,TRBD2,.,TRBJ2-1,CASSLLAGVSYNEQFF,TGTGCCAGCAGCCTACTGGCGGGGGTATCGTACAATGAGCAGTTCTTC
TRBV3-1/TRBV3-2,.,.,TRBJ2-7,CASSQGQGYEQYF,TGTGCCAGCAGCCAAGGTCAGGGTTACGAGCAGTACTTC
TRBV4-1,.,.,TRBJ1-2,CASSYPPQGNYGYTF,TGCGCCAGCAGCTACCCACCACAGGGAAACTATGGCTACACCTTC
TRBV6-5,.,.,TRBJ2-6,CASLRASSGANVLTF,TGTGCCAGCCTCAGGGCCTCCTCTGGGGCCAACGTCCTGACTTTC
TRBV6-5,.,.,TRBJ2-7,CASSYSWQTFSYEQYF,TGTGCCAGCAGTTACTCGTGGCAGACATTCTCCTACGAGCAGTACTTC
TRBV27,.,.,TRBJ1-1,CASSSLRFDTEAFF,TGTGCCAGCAGTTCCCTGAGGTTTGACACTGAAGCTTTCTTT
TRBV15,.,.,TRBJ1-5,CATSRAQADQPQHF,TGTGCCACCAGCAGAGCACAGGCAGATCAGCCCCAGCATTTT
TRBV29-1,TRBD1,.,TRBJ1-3,CSVRRTGSSGNTIYF,TGCAGCGTGCGAAGGACAGGTAGCTCTGGAAACACCATATATTTT
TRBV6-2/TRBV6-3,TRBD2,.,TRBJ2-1,CASSSGAGGHNEQFF,TGTGCCAGCAGTTCCGGGGCGGGAGGGCACAATGAGCAGTTCTTC
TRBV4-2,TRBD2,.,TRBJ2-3,CASSLSGGDTDTQYF,TGTGCCAGCAGCCTTAGCGGGGGGGACACAGATACGCAGTATTTT
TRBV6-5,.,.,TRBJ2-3,CASRAGRSTDTQYF,TGTGCCAGCAGGGCGGGCAGGAGCACAGATACGCAGTATTTT
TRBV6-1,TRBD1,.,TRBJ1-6,CASSDQTGVSPLHF,TGTGCCAGCAGTGACCAGACAGGGGTTTCACCCCTCCACTTT
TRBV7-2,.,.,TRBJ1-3,CASSSPTRGASSGNTIYF,TGTGCCAGCAGCTCCCCCACACGGGGGGCGAGCTCTGGAAACACCATATATTTT
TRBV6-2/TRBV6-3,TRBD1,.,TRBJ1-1,CASSLGQGADLNTEAFF,TGTGCCAGCAGTCTGGGACAGGGGGCCGACTTGAACACTGAAGCTTTCTTT
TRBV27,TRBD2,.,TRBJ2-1,CASSPKGTSGGLNPEQFF,TGTGCCAGCAGTCCCAAGGGGACTAGCGGGGGCCTTAATCCGGAGCAGTTCTTC
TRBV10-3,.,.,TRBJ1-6,CAISESVGGRRRGAYNSPLHF,TGTGCCATCAGTGAGTCAGTAGGGGGACGACGTCGGGGGGCATATAATTCACCCCTCCACTTT
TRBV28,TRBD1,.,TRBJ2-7,CASSSYRDRKASYEQYF,TGTGCCAGCAGTTCCTACCGGGACAGGAAAGCTTCCTACGAGCAGTACTTC
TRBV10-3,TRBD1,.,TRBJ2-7,CAISRTGRYEQYF,TGTGCCATCAGTAGGACAGGGAGATACGAGCAGTACTTC
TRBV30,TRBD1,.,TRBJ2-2,CAWRSRTGNTGELFF,TGTGCCTGGAGGTCGAGGACAGGGAACACCGGGGAGCTGTTTTTT
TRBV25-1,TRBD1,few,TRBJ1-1,CASSDRTGRTEAFF,TGTGCCAGCAGTGACCGGACAGGGAGGACTGAAGCTTTCTTT
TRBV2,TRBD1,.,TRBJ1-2,CASSGSGTGVYGYTF,TGTGCCAGCAGTGGGTCCGGGACAGGGGTCTATGGCTACACCTTC
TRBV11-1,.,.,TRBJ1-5,CASSDTDQPQHF,TGTGCCAGCAGCGACACCGATCAGCCCCAGCATTTT
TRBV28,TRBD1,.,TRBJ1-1,CASSSPTGLKGTEAFF,TGTGCCAGCAGTTCTCCGACAGGGCTTAAGGGCACTGAAGCTTTCTTT
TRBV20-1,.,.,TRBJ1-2,CQRGGFGYTF,TGCCAACGGGGAGGATTTGGCTACACCTTC
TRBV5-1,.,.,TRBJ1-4,CASSLESSLQGRHEKLFF,TGCGCCAGCAGCTTGGAGTCCTCCTTACAGGGTCGCCATGAAAAACTGTTTTTT
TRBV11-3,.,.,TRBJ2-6,CASSAGGLSGANVLTF,TGTGCCAGCAGCGCCGGAGGACTCTCTGGGGCCAACGTCCTGACTTTC
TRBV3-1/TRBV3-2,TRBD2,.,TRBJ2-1,CASSPLGSGGQGTYNEQFF,TGTGCCAGCAGCCCCTTGGGTAGCGGGGGGCAGGGGACCTACAATGAGCAGTTCTTC
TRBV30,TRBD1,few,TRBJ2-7,CACHSGQGTHEQYF,TGTGCCTGCCACTCGGGACAGGGAACCCACGAGCAGTACTTC
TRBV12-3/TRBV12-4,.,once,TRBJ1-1,CASSLNSVEAFF,TGTGCCAGCAGCCTTAACTCGGTTGAAGCTTTCTTT
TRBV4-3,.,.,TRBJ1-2,CASSGSMLTVLSGYTF,TGCGCCAGCAGCGGAAGTATGTTAACAGTTCTCTCTGGCTACACCTTC
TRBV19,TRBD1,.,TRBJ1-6,CASSITGGADSPLHF,TGTGCCAGTAGTATCACAGGGGGCGCGGATTCACCCCTCCACTTT
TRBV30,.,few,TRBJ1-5,CAWSFRQSTSNQPQHF,TGTGCCTGGAGTTTCCGACAGTCCACTAGCAATCAGCCCCAGCATTTT
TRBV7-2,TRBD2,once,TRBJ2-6,CASSSGLAPGANVLTF,TGTGCCAGCAGCTCCGGACTAGCTCCTGGGGCCAACGTCCTGACTTTC
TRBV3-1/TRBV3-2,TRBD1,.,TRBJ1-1,CASSHGDRGLNTEAFF,TGTGCCAGCAGCCATGGGGACAGGGGGCTGAACACTGAAGCTTTCTTT
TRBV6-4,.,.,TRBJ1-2,CASSRSGTSNYGYTF,TGTGCCAGCAGCCGAAGCGGAACTTCTAACTATGGCTACACCTTC
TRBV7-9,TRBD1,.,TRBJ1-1,CASSRDRGTEAFF,TGTGCCAGTTCGCGGGACAGGGGCACTGAAGCTTTCTTT
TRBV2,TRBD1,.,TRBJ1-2,CASNSGTGQGYTF,TGTGCCAGCAACTCCGGGACAGGTCAGGGCTACACCTTC